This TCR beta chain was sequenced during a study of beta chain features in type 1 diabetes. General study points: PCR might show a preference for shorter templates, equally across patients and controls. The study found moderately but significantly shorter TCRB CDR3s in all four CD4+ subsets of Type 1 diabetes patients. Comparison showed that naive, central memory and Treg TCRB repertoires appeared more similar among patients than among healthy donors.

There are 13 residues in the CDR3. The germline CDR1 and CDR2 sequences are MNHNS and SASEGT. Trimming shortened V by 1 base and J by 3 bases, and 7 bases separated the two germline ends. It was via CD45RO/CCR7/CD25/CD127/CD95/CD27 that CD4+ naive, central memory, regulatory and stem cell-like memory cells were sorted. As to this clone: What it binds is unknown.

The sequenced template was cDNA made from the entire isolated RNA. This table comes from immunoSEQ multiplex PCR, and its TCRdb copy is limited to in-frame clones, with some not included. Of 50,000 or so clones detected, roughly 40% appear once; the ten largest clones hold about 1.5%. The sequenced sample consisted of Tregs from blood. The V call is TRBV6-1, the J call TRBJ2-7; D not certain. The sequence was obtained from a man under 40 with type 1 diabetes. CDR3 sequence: CASSEELFYEQYF. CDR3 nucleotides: TGTGCCAGCAGTGAAGAGCTCTTCTACGAGCAGTACTTC.